This is a list of T cell receptor beta chains from one sample in a study of post-analysis software for immune sequencing data. MiXCR, applied by TCRdb to the PCR reads, yields one record per CDR3 protein. The sample carries about 620,000 distinct CDR3 sequences, roughly 47% recorded once. The sequencing sample was made of blood. The receptors derive from a girl under 18 with multiple sclerosis. CDR3s include the opening cysteine and the closing phenylalanine or tryptophan. The order of the fields is D gene, J gene, V gene, clone size, CDR3 DNA, CDR3 protein. The D gene is left open where the match is weak. Only part of the rows carry a size: once, few, many, or a class if the clone is expanded.

D: NA
J: TRBJ2-1
V: TRBV3-1
size: NA
DNA: TGTGCCAGCAGTCCAAGGGGTGCAGGGGCTTCGGACAATGAGCAGTTCTTC
CDR3: CASSPRGAGASDNEQFF

D: NA
J: TRBJ1-1
V: TRBV27
size: NA
DNA: TGTGCCAGCAGTCCAACGGGACGGACGAACACTGAAGCTTTCTTT
CDR3: CASSPTGRTNTEAFF

D: NA
J: TRBJ1-2
V: TRBV14
size: NA
DNA: TGTGCCAGCAGCCAAGGGGCGGTATACTATGGCTACACCTTC
CDR3: CASSQGAVYYGYTF

D: TRBD2
J: TRBJ2-5
V: TRBV10-3
size: few
DNA: TGTGCCATCAGGGGGACTAGCGGGGCCGATCAAGAGACCCAGTACTTC
CDR3: CAIRGTSGADQETQYF

D: TRBD1
J: TRBJ1-6
V: TRBV12-3/TRBV12-4
size: few
DNA: TGTGCCAGCAGTTTAGGGGGACAGAACTCACCCCTCCACTTT
CDR3: CASSLGGQNSPLHF

D: NA
J: TRBJ2-5
V: TRBV5-1
size: NA
DNA: TGCGCCAGCACTCTCCCGTCACAAGAGACCCAGTACTTC
CDR3: CASTLPSQETQYF

D: NA
J: TRBJ2-3
V: TRBV9
size: NA
DNA: TGTGCCAGCAGCGCCCGAGGCGGGGCGCAGTATTTT
CDR3: CASSARGGAQYF

D: NA
J: TRBJ2-5
V: TRBV5-1
size: NA
DNA: TGCGCCAGCAGCTTGGGGGGCACTAGCAATGAGCAGTACTTC
CDR3: CASSLGGTSNEQYF

D: NA
J: TRBJ2-1
V: TRBV6-5
size: few
DNA: TGTGCCAGCAGTTACAGCAGTGGGGCAGCTTACTCCTACAATGAGCAGTTCTTC
CDR3: CASSYSSGAAYSYNEQFF

D: TRBD2
J: TRBJ2-5
V: TRBV18
size: few
DNA: TGTGCCAGCTCACCACCCGCGGGGGGAGAGACCCAGTACTTC
CDR3: CASSPPAGGETQYF

D: TRBD2
J: TRBJ2-5
V: TRBV20-1
size: NA
DNA: TGCAGTGCTCGCAGGACTAGCGGGAGGGAGTACTTC
CDR3: CSARRTSGREYF

D: TRBD2
J: TRBJ2-3
V: TRBV5-1
size: NA
DNA: TGCGCCAGCAGGTCTAGCGGGGCCAGCACAGATACGCAGTATTTT
CDR3: CASRSSGASTDTQYF

D: NA
J: TRBJ2-4
V: TRBV6-6
size: NA
DNA: TGTGCCAGCAGTTACGAGGTGATCTTTGGCAAAAACATTCAGTACTTC
CDR3: CASSYEVIFGKNIQYF

D: TRBD1
J: TRBJ2-3
V: TRBV5-1
size: NA
DNA: TGCGCCAGCAGCCCCTCAGGACAGGGAGGCACAGATACGCAGTATTTT
CDR3: CASSPSGQGGTDTQYF

D: TRBD1
J: TRBJ1-2
V: TRBV12-3/TRBV12-4
size: few
DNA: TGTGCCAGCAGTTTAGCGGGACAGGGGTATGGCTACACCTTC
CDR3: CASSLAGQGYGYTF

D: TRBD2
J: TRBJ2-5
V: TRBV6-2/TRBV6-3
size: few
DNA: TGTGCCAGCAGTTACCGCGGGGGAAGCCAAGAGACCCAGTACTTC
CDR3: CASSYRGGSQETQYF

D: TRBD2
J: TRBJ2-4
V: TRBV5-6
size: NA
DNA: TGTGCCAGCAGCCCAACTCGGGGGGAGGCCAAAAACATTCAGTACTTC
CDR3: CASSPTRGEAKNIQYF